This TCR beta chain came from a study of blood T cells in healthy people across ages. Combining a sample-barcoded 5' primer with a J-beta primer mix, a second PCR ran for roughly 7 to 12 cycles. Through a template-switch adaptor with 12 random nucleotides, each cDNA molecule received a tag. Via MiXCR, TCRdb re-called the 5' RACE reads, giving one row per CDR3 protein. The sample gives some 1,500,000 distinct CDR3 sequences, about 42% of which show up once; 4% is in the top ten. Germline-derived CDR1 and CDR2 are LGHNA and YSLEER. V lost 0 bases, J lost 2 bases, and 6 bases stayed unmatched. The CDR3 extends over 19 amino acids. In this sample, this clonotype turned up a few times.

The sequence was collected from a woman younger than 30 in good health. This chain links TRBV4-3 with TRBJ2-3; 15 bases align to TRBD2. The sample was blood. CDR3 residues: CASSQEYGTSGGNTDTQYF. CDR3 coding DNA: TGCGCCAGCAGCCAAGAGTACGGGACTAGCGGGGGGAACACAGATACGCAGTATTTT.